The 20 T cell receptor beta chains below come from one sample, sequenced in a study of T-cell memory formation after mild COVID-19. TCRdb reprocessed the 5' RACE reads via MiXCR and lists one record per CDR3 protein. The table has fewer than 600,000 distinct CDR3 sequences, roughly 21% seen once. Sample: PBMCs or a T cell subset sorted from them (not recorded which). Every receptor here comes from an adult woman who had mild COVID-19 (a few samples of this study predate the infection). Cell type and time point are not known.

This clonotype came up a few times. V usage is TRBV7-9 and J usage is TRBJ1-1; D perhaps matches TRBD1 (5 bases). With 0 bases removed from V and 1 base from J, the gap between germline ends came to 12 bases. The germline V gene encodes CDR1 SEHNR and CDR2 FQNEAQ (reference sequence). The CDR3 length is 16 residues. The CDR3 region has the DNA TGTGCCAGCAGCTTAGCCCCCGGGACGACGAACACTGAAGCTTTCTTT. It specifies CASSLAPGTTNTEAFF.

This sequence joins TRBV7-9 and TRBJ1-1; D is unresolved. Looked up from germline, CDR1 is SEHNR and CDR2 is FQNEAQ (reference sequence). V was clipped by 0 bases and J by 11 bases, with 10 bases between them. The CDR3 sequence is 12 residues long. This CDR3 reads CASSLAVTSAFF. CDR3 coding DNA: TGTGCCAGCAGCTTAGCCGTCACCTCGGCTTTCTTT. Based on the CDR3 plus reference TRBV7-9 and TRBJ1-1, the full variable domain is DTGVSQNPRHKITKRGQNVTFRCDPISEHNRLYWYRQTLGQGPEFLTYFQNEAQLEKSRLLSDRFSAERPKGSFSTLEIQRTEQGDSAMYLCASSLAVTSAFFGQGTRLTVV.

This clonotype was seen ten or more times. As DNA, the CDR3 is TGTGCCAGCAGCGTAAGCCCCTATAGCAATCAGCCCCAGCATTTT. Translated, it gives CASSVSPYSNQPQHF. The chain recombines TRBV9 with TRBJ1-5; no clear D. CDR1 SGDLS and CDR2 YYNGEE come from the germline V gene. Trimming took off 1 base at V and 0 bases at J, with 8 bases between the two ends. The CDR3 has 15 residues. The complete variable domain, with remaining parts taken from reference TRBV9 and TRBJ1-5, reads DSGVTQTPKHLITATGQRVTLRCSPRSGDLSVYWYQQSLDQGLQFLIQYYNGEERAKGNILERFSAQQFPDLHSELNLSSLELGDSALYFCASSVSPYSNQPQHFGDGTRLSIL.

The rearrangement links TRBV6-6 to TRBJ2-7, with 9 bases lining up with TRBD2. The CDR3 length is 14 residues. V lost 5 bases, J lost 2 bases, and 4 bases stayed unmatched. Germline V CDR1 and CDR2: MNHNY, SVGAGI (reference sequence). CDR3 in DNA: TGTGCCAGCAGTCGGACTAGCGTCGCCTACGAGCAGTACTTC. Its protein product is CASSRTSVAYEQYF.

The chain uses TRBV7-2 and TRBJ2-2, with 10 bases fitting TRBD1. CDR1 SGHTA and CDR2 FQGNSA come from the germline V gene. V shed 5 bases, J shed 5 bases, and the junction held 5 bases outside the gene matches. This CDR3 has 15 residues. The CDR3 DNA is TGTGCCAGCAGCCTTCTGGGACAGGGGACCGGGGAGCTGTTTTTT. Amino acids: CASSLLGQGTGELFF.

This clonotype was detected many times. The V and J genes are TRBV7-9 and TRBJ2-1, with TRBD1 matching 8 bases. Germline-derived CDR1 and CDR2 are SEHNR and FQNEAQ (reference sequence). J lost 7 bases, V lost 2 bases, and 19 bases had no gene match. This CDR3 spans 19 amino acids. CDR3 sequence: CASSLPLVGSWTGRNEQFF. The CDR3 nucleotides are TGTGCCAGCAGCTTACCTCTTGTTGGGTCGTGGACAGGGAGGAATGAGCAGTTCTTC.

This clonotype was detected many times. The chain employs TRBV5-1 and TRBJ2-3, with TRBD2 identical over 11 bases. The CDR3 spans 16 residues. CDR1 SGHRS and CDR2 YFSETQ come from the germline V gene. The ends lost 2 bases at V and 3 bases at J; junction bases unmatched: 5. The CDR3 nucleotides read TGCGCCAGCAGCTTTTCTAGCGGGAGGATTACAGATACGCAGTATTTT. It specifies CASSFSSGRITDTQYF.

This sequence joins TRBV4-1 and TRBJ2-7; 7 positions match TRBD1. J lost 4 bases, V lost 0 bases, and 6 bases had no gene match. CDR1 and CDR2 from the germline V gene are MGHRA and YSYEKL. This CDR3 is 15 amino acids long. This chain's CDR3 is CASSQDWGTAYEQYF. In nucleotides, the CDR3 is TGCGCCAGCAGCCAAGATTGGGGGACAGCATACGAGCAGTACTTC.

This clonotype has at least ten counts. The chain employs TRBV14 and TRBJ2-4; D may be TRBD1 or TRBD2 (5 bases each). V was trimmed by 2 bases and J by 3 bases, leaving 17 bases between them. The CDR3 runs to 17 residues. Germline assignment: CDR1 SGHDN and CDR2 FVKESK. CDR3 region: CASSQHRGSRGKNIQYF. The CDR3 region has the DNA TGTGCCAGCAGCCAACACCGGGGCTCGCGTGGCAAAAACATTCAGTACTTC.

This chain connects TRBV5-6 to TRBJ1-5; the D gene is possibly TRBD1 (6 bases). CDR1 and CDR2 from the germline V gene are SGHDT and YYEEEE. The CDR3 contains 16 residues. V was trimmed by 4 bases and J by 4 bases, leaving 18 bases between them. The CDR3 is CASSQGGRGRNQPQHF. CDR3 nucleotides: TGTGCCAGCAGCCAAGGGGGGCGCGGTAGGAATCAGCCCCAGCATTTT.

V and J are TRBV7-9 and TRBJ2-2; 7 bases are a match to TRBD2. Germline CDR1 SEHNR, CDR2 FQNEAQ (reference sequence). Germline trimming cut 6 bases from V and 2 bases from J; bases unmatched to any gene: 21. This CDR3 is 20 amino acids long. CDR3 in DNA: TGTGCCAGCAGTTTTTCCTCCCCCAGGGAAAAGCGGGGCAACACCGGGGAGCTGTTTTTT. It yields the protein CASSFSSPREKRGNTGELFF. Complete variable domain (other parts from reference TRBV7-9 and TRBJ2-2): DTGVSQNPRHKITKRGQNVTFRCDPISEHNRLYWYRQTLGQGPEFLTYFQNEAQLEKSRLLSDRFSAERPKGSFSTLEIQRTEQGDSAMYLCASSFSSPREKRGNTGELFFGEGSRLTVL.

This clonotype was seen a handful of times. The CDR3, as DNA: TGTGCCAGCAGACCGACGACAACTAGCACAGATACGCAGTATTTT. Translating gives CASRPTTTSTDTQYF. The rearrangement links TRBV7-9 to TRBJ2-3; the D is unclear. Trimming took 6 bases from V and 0 from J, leaving 13 bases between them. The CDR3 runs to 15 residues. Per the germline V gene, CDR1 is SEHNR and CDR2 is FQNEAQ (reference sequence). The entire variable domain, with the rest obtained from reference TRBV7-9 and TRBJ2-3, is as follows: DTGVSQNPRHKITKRGQNVTFRCDPISEHNRLYWYRQTLGQGPEFLTYFQNEAQLEKSRLLSDRFSAERPKGSFSTLEIQRTEQGDSAMYLCASRPTTTSTDTQYFGPGTRLTVL.

There are many counts of this clonotype. The chain links TRBV19 to TRBJ2-1, with D possibly matching TRBD1 (6 bases). V lost 10 bases, J lost 0 bases, and 19 bases lay in between. Looked up from germline, CDR1 is LNHDA and CDR2 is SQIVND (reference sequence). The CDR3 length is 16 residues. The CDR3 coding sequence is TGTGCCACTGCGGACAGAGTCACACCCTCCTACAATGAGCAGTTCTTC. The encoded protein is CATADRVTPSYNEQFF.

The gene calls are TRBV27 and TRBJ2-7; 7 bases fit TRBD1. After removal of 7 bases from V and 4 bases from J, the junction contained 13 bases not matched to a gene. Germline V lookup: CDR1 MNHEY, CDR2 SMNVEV (reference sequence). This CDR3 has 15 amino acids. Written as DNA, the CDR3 is TGTGCCAGCAAGATCCGGACAGGTAATAGTTACGAGCAGTACTTC. Encoded protein: CASKIRTGNSYEQYF.

The chain combines TRBV20-1 with TRBJ2-1; 11 bases agree with TRBD2. This CDR3 spans 19 amino acids. V shed 5 bases, J shed 0 bases, and the junction held 15 bases outside the gene matches. Germline CDR1 reads DFQATT; CDR2 reads SNEGSKA (reference sequence). The CDR3 nucleotides read TGCAGTGCTCCACGTACCCCCGGGACTAGCGGAAGCTCCTACAATGAGCAGTTCTTC. Protein product: CSAPRTPGTSGSSYNEQFF.

This clonotype was detected only once. The V gene is TRBV20-1, the J gene TRBJ2-7; the match to TRBD2 covers 11 bases. Germline V CDR1 and CDR2: DFQATT, SNEGSKA (reference sequence). Germline trimming cut 7 bases from V and 4 bases from J; bases unmatched to any gene: 15. The CDR3 is made up of 16 amino acids. As DNA, the CDR3 is TGCAGTGATAGGAATAGCGGGAGGGCCTCCTCTTACGAGCAGTACTTC. It codes for CSDRNSGRASSYEQYF.

A few counts support this clonotype. The CDR3 sequence is CASAKVGLSGYGYTF. CDR3 DNA sequence: TGTGCCAGCGCCAAGGTCGGCCTCAGCGGCTATGGCTACACCTTC. The V call is TRBV6-2 or TRBV6-3, the J call TRBJ1-2; D not certain. Germline CDR1 is MNHEY and CDR2 is SVGEGT. This CDR3 has 15 amino acids. V gave up 8 bases and J gave up 4 bases, with 20 bases separating them.

This clonotype was recorded a few times. The chain carries TRBV4-1 and TRBJ1-1; no clear D gene. CDR1 MGHRA and CDR2 YSYEKL come from the germline V gene. The CDR3 runs to 13 residues. Trimming pared 0 bases from V and 8 bases from J, leaving 10 bases between. The CDR3 nucleotides are TGCGCCAGCAGCCAAGATAGGAGTACCGAAGCTTTCTTT. It yields the protein CASSQDRSTEAFF.

This clonotype was detected only a few times. The genes are TRBV30 and TRBJ2-1; D tentatively fits TRBD1 or TRBD2 (5 bases each). The CDR3 is 13 amino acids. The ends were cut back, 0 bases at V and 13 bases at J, with 16 bases in the middle. Germline V gene lookup returns CDR1 GTSNPN and CDR2 SVGIG (reference sequence). The CDR3 reads CAWSVRGSGRQFF. In DNA form, the CDR3 reads TGTGCCTGGAGTGTAAGAGGCTCGGGACGACAGTTCTTC.

The chain joins TRBV5-1 to TRBJ2-7; TRBD1 might be the D (6 bases). V was pared by 0 bases and J by 2 bases, with 9 bases between. CDR1 is SGHRS, CDR2 YFSETQ, per germline. The CDR3 covers 14 residues. This CDR3 is CASSLAGQPYEQYF. The DNA for the CDR3 is TGCGCCAGCAGCTTGGCCGGACAGCCCTACGAGCAGTACTTC. Based on the CDR3 plus reference TRBV5-1 and TRBJ2-7, the full variable domain is KAGVTQTPRYLIKTRGQQVTLSCSPISGHRSVSWYQQTPGQGLQFLFEYFSETQRNKGNFPGRFSGRQFSNSRSEMNVSTLELGDSALYLCASSLAGQPYEQYFGPGTRLTVT.